A selection of T cell receptor beta chains follows, all from one sample in a study of control samples from healthy donors and cancer patients. Assay: immunoSEQ multiplex PCR; the TCRdb copy retains only in-frame clones and omits some. The sample lists about 98,000 clones; around 82% were seen once. The sequenced material came from blood. The receptors shown here come from a man aged 60 to 69 in good health. The CDR3 runs from the conserved cysteine through the conserved F or W. D genes are given only for firm matches. Size tells how often a clone was seen (once, few, many) or the class of an expanded clone, and some rows leave it out.

V,D,size,J,DNA,CDR3
TRBV29-1,NA,NA,TRBJ1-1,TGCAGCGTTGAAGGAGGCAGGGGATGGGACACTGAAGCTTTCTTT,CSVEGGRGWDTEAFF
TRBV3-1/TRBV3-2,TRBD2,NA,TRBJ2-1,TGTGCCAGCAGCCGAGGACTAGCGGGAGGCAATGAGCAGTTCTTC,CASSRGLAGGNEQFF
TRBV5-4,TRBD1,few,TRBJ2-3,TGTGCCAGCAGCTTGGTTGGGACAGGGGGGGATACGCAGTATTTT,CASSLVGTGGDTQYF
TRBV5-4,NA,NA,TRBJ1-1,TGTGCCAGCAGTTTTTATGACAGGCGGAACACTGAAGCTTTCTTT,CASSFYDRRNTEAFF
TRBV5-1,TRBD1,NA,TRBJ2-1,TGCGCCAGCAGCTTGGGACAACGACAGGGAAATGAGCAGTTCTTC,CASSLGQRQGNEQFF
TRBV4-1,TRBD1,NA,TRBJ2-7,TGCGCCAGCAGCCATCCTTGGGGGCAGGGGGACTACGAGCAGTACTTC,CASSHPWGQGDYEQYF
TRBV30,NA,NA,TRBJ1-3,TGTGCCTGGAGTTTGAGACGTTCCTCTGGAAACACCATATATTTT,CAWSLRRSSGNTIYF
TRBV9,TRBD2,NA,TRBJ2-5,TGTGCCAGCAGTCCCAGGGGTAGCGGGAGCCAGAATAGGGCCCAGTACTTC,CASSPRGSGSQNRAQYF
TRBV28,TRBD1,NA,TRBJ2-1,TGTGCCAGCAGGTCCGGGACAGGAGCCTACAATGAGCAGTTCTTC,CASRSGTGAYNEQFF
TRBV9,NA,NA,TRBJ2-2,TGTGCCAGCAGCCCCCGAACCGACAGGACCGGGGAGCTGTTTTTT,CASSPRTDRTGELFF
TRBV30,NA,NA,TRBJ2-7,TGTGCCTGGAGGACAGGACCCGAGCAGTACTTC,CAWRTGPEQYF
TRBV18,NA,once,TRBJ2-5,TGTGCCAGCTCACCCTACGTGGAAGAGCAAGAGACCCAGTACTTC,CASSPYVEEQETQYF
TRBV14,NA,NA,TRBJ1-4,TGTGCCAGCAGCCGCCGGACAGCACGGAATGAAAAACTGTTTTTT,CASSRRTARNEKLFF
TRBV19,NA,NA,TRBJ2-1,TGTGCCAGTAGTATGACTGAGGGCTCCTACAATGAGCAGTTCTTC,CASSMTEGSYNEQFF
TRBV19,NA,NA,TRBJ2-2,TGTGCCAGTAGTATCCAGGACTACACCGGGGAGCTGTTTTTT,CASSIQDYTGELFF
TRBV2,NA,NA,TRBJ1-5,TGTGCCAGTGGGCCTTATAGCAATCAGCCCCAGCATTTT,CASGPYSNQPQHF
TRBV28,NA,NA,TRBJ2-7,TGTGCCAGCAGAGAAGTGACAGGCTTGAACTTC,CASREVTGLNF
TRBV14,NA,NA,TRBJ1-1,TGTGCCAGCAGCCCCACCTGGTGGGGGGGCAAGACTGAAGCTTTCTTT,CASSPTWWGGKTEAFF
TRBV6-4,NA,NA,TRBJ2-1,TGTGCCAGCAGCGAAGAACTAAGCTCCTACAATGAGCAGTTCTTC,CASSEELSSYNEQFF
TRBV9,NA,NA,TRBJ1-5,TGTGCCAGCAGCGTTGACGGATATAGCAATCAGCCCCAGCATTTT,CASSVDGYSNQPQHF
TRBV3-1/TRBV3-2,NA,NA,TRBJ2-2,TGTGCCAGCAGCCAAGTTGGGCGGGGTTCGTCAACCGGGGAGCTGTTTTTT,CASSQVGRGSSTGELFF
TRBV3-1/TRBV3-2,TRBD1,NA,TRBJ2-7,TGTGCCAGCAGCCAGGGCCGAGGGGGCTTCTACGAGCAGTACTTC,CASSQGRGGFYEQYF
TRBV5-1,NA,NA,TRBJ1-1,TGCGCCAGCAGCTTGGGAGGACCTCCGACAAACACTGAAGCTTTCTTT,CASSLGGPPTNTEAFF
TRBV19,NA,once,TRBJ2-5,TGTGCCAGTAGTATGACACTGATGGAGACCCAGTACTTC,CASSMTLMETQYF
TRBV15,NA,NA,TRBJ2-7,TGTGCCACCAGCAGAGGCCCCGGGGGAGAGTACGAGCAGTACTTC,CATSRGPGGEYEQYF
TRBV5-1,TRBD2,once,TRBJ2-3,TGCGCCAGCAGCTCCCCGACTAGCGGGGTCACAGATACGCAGTATTTT,CASSSPTSGVTDTQYF
TRBV28,NA,NA,TRBJ2-7,TGTGCCAGCAGCCCTATGAGTTTGGGGGGTAATTACGAGCAGTACTTC,CASSPMSLGGNYEQYF
TRBV9,TRBD1,NA,TRBJ1-1,TGTGCCAGCAGCGTAGCAGGGGGCATGTCGATGAACACTGAAGCTTTCTTT,CASSVAGGMSMNTEAFF
TRBV5-4,TRBD2,once,TRBJ2-1,TGTGCCAGCAGCGACCCCATAGCGGGGGGGCCAAGCTCCTACAATGAGCAGTTCTTC,CASSDPIAGGPSSYNEQFF
TRBV7-2,NA,NA,TRBJ1-5,TGTGCCAGCAGCTCTTATCGTGGGCAGCCGTATAGCAATCAGCCCCAGCATTTT,CASSSYRGQPYSNQPQHF
TRBV5-1,NA,NA,TRBJ2-5,TGCGCCAGCAGCGTCCAGGGGTACGGGGAGACCCAGTACTTC,CASSVQGYGETQYF
TRBV29-1,NA,NA,TRBJ2-7,TGCAGCGTGCTCCAGGGAATCCCACTCTACGAGCAGTACTTC,CSVLQGIPLYEQYF
TRBV5-8,TRBD2,NA,TRBJ2-7,TGTGCCAGCAGCTACAGACTAGCGGGGACCTACGAGCAGTACTTC,CASSYRLAGTYEQYF
TRBV28,NA,NA,TRBJ2-2,TGTGCCAGCAGTCTTCCCCCGGACACCGGGGAGCTGTTTTTT,CASSLPPDTGELFF
TRBV9,NA,NA,TRBJ1-5,TGTGCCAGCAGCGCCCTAAATAGCAATCAGCCCCAGCATTTT,CASSALNSNQPQHF
TRBV6-1,NA,NA,TRBJ1-2,TGTGCCAGCAGTGAATATGCGGGGCCTATTAACTATGGCTACACCTTC,CASSEYAGPINYGYTF
TRBV2,NA,NA,TRBJ2-7,TGTGCCAGCGCTGCAGGGTTAGGCTACGAGCAGTACTTC,CASAAGLGYEQYF
TRBV29-1,TRBD1,NA,TRBJ2-7,TGCAGCGTTGAGCTCGTGGACAGGGCATACGAGCAGTACTTC,CSVELVDRAYEQYF
TRBV27,TRBD1,NA,TRBJ1-6,TGTGCCAGCAGGGTACAGGGGGGGATTTCACCCCTCCACTTT,CASRVQGGISPLHF
TRBV5-6,NA,NA,TRBJ1-6,TGTGCCAGCAGCGGGGGGGCCGCGGATTCACCCCTCCACTTT,CASSGGAADSPLHF
TRBV5-4,NA,NA,TRBJ1-2,TGTGCCAGCAGCCCACGGGGCGCGGTATCCGTCGACTATGGCTACACCTTC,CASSPRGAVSVDYGYTF
TRBV19,NA,few,TRBJ1-4,TGTGCCAGTAGTCGGACGGATGAAAAACTGTTTTTT,CASSRTDEKLFF
TRBV7-6,NA,once,TRBJ2-3,TGTGCCAGCAGCCCCACTATCCAGACCCAAAGCACAGATACGCAGTATTTT,CASSPTIQTQSTDTQYF
TRBV10-1,NA,once,TRBJ2-1,TGCGCCAGCAGTGAAAGGCAGGGGCACTACAATGAGCAGTTCTTC,CASSERQGHYNEQFF
TRBV2,TRBD1,NA,TRBJ2-7,TGTGCCAGCAGGGGACAGGGGGCTATCTCCTACGAGCAGTACTTC,CASRGQGAISYEQYF
TRBV30,NA,NA,TRBJ1-3,TGTGCCTGGATGAGCTCTGGAAACACCATATATTTT,CAWMSSGNTIYF
TRBV5-1,NA,NA,TRBJ2-2,TGCGCCAGCAGAACCGGGCCGAACACCGGGGAGCTGTTTTTT,CASRTGPNTGELFF